These 7 T cell receptor beta chains share one sample of origin, sequenced in a study of T cell clonotyping in hematopoietic cell transplantation. Assay used: immunoSEQ multiplex PCR; TCRdb lists only in-frame clones, some missing. The table has about 6,700 clones, over 35% seen once. The specimen was peripheral blood mononuclear cells, collected 30 days after allogeneic stem cell transplant. The receptors come from a female patient aged 60 to 70 who had an allogeneic stem cell transplant, so the T cells may come from the graft donor. Some clones in this sample may be carry-over from other donors' samples.

In this sample, this clone turned up a few times. The V gene is TRBV30, the J gene TRBJ1-2, with D maybe TRBD1 (5 bases). Trimming took 1 base from V and 4 from J, leaving 7 bases between them. The CDR3 spans 12 residues. Germline lookup yields CDR1 GTSNPN and CDR2 SVGIG (reference sequence). The CDR3 coding sequence is TGTGCCTGGAGTGCAGGGAGCTATGGCTACACCTTC. Its protein product is CAWSAGSYGYTF.

The gene calls are TRBV30 and TRBJ2-3; 8 positions agree with TRBD2. The CDR3 loop spans 15 amino acids. The V segment lost 1 base and the J segment 1 base; nucleotides outside the gene matches: 4. Germline CDR1 is GTSNPN and CDR2 is SVGIG (reference sequence). CDR3 residues: CAWSAYSGGTDTQYF. CDR3 nucleotide sequence: TGTGCCTGGAGTGCGTATAGCGGGGGCACAGATACGCAGTATTTT.

This clone was picked up one time. The rearrangement uses TRBV4-3 and TRBJ2-7; a possible D gene is TRBD2 (6 bases). This CDR3 has 18 residues. Germline-derived CDR1 and CDR2 are LGHNA and YSLEER. V lost 0 bases and J 1 base, leaving 19 bases between the germline ends. For the CDR3, the DNA is TGCGCCAGCAGCCAAGATGTAAATCGGGGGTCCTCTTCCTACGAGCAGTACTTC. This translates into CASSQDVNRGSSSYEQYF.

V usage is TRBV5-4 and J usage is TRBJ1-6; D call uncertain. Germline V gives CDR1 SGHNT, CDR2 YYREEE (reference sequence). The CDR3 totals 14 residues. Trimming took off 2 bases at V and 8 bases at J, with 11 bases between the two ends. This chain's CDR3 is CASSLDPGDSPLHF. DNA of the CDR3: TGTGCCAGCAGCTTAGATCCCGGGGATTCACCCCTCCACTTT.

This clone showed up just a few times. The chain has TRBV10-3 and TRBJ1-6; D call uncertain. Germline CDR1 and CDR2: ENHRY and SYGVKD. The CDR3 is 15 amino acids. Trimming left V 0 bases short and J 6 bases short, with 9 bases between. The CDR3 region has the DNA TGTGCCATCAGTGAGTCGGAGAGGCCTAATTCACCCCTCCACTTT. Translating gives CAISESERPNSPLHF.

The CDR3 reads CAWTTRDSYGYTF. In DNA, the CDR3 is TGTGCCTGGACGACCAGGGACAGCTATGGCTACACCTTC. This chain links TRBV30 with TRBJ1-2; TRBD1 matches at 7 bases. The CDR3 contains 13 residues. CDR1 and CDR2 (germline): GTSNPN, SVGIG (reference sequence). V was pared by 4 bases and J by 4 bases, with 6 bases of the junction left unmatched.

The sample holds a few counts of this clone. The V call is TRBV30, the J call TRBJ2-3, with 9 bases that match TRBD2. Germline V lookup: CDR1 GTSNPN, CDR2 SVGIG (reference sequence). V was pared by 0 bases and J by 3 bases, with 1 base of the junction left unmatched. CDR3 size: 14 residues. The CDR3, as DNA: TGTGCCTGGAGTGTAAGCGGGAGGACAGATACGCAGTATTTT. Translated, it gives CAWSVSGRTDTQYF.